The clone carrying this T cell receptor (beta chain) has a single count. This sample was taken from a study of control samples from healthy donors and cancer patients. CDR1 LNHDA and CDR2 SQIVND come from the germline V gene (reference sequence). V lost 3 bases and J lost 0; bases outside the gene matches: 15. The length of the CDR3 is 20 residues. Profiled with immunoSEQ multiplex PCR; TCRdb holds only in-frame clones, not every one. The table has around 140,000 clones, around 94% seen once. This chain joins TRBV19 and TRBJ2-4, with 9 bases fitting TRBD2. Sequencing was performed on blood. The sequence derives from a man aged 35-49 years in good health. In DNA form, the CDR3 reads TGTGCCAGTAGTATTCACCCCGGCGGGAGGGCCGAATTAGCCAAAAACATTCAGTACTTC. Protein: CASSIHPGGRAELAKNIQYF.